This TCR beta chain derives from a study of control samples from healthy donors and cancer patients. CDR3 size: 13 residues. Trimming cost V 3 bases and J 7 bases, with 10 bases left between them. Method: immunoSEQ multiplex PCR; TCRdb's copy keeps in-frame clones and lacks some. The table records around 100,000 clones, less than 90% of them present only once. The receptor comes from a woman in her 70s in good health. The specimen sequenced was blood. The chain combines TRBV12-3 or TRBV12-4 with TRBJ1-5, with D perhaps TRBD1 (5 bases). In DNA form, the CDR3 reads TGTGCCAGCAGTTTCCAGGGTACGCAGCCCCAGCATTTT. Its translation: CASSFQGTQPQHF.